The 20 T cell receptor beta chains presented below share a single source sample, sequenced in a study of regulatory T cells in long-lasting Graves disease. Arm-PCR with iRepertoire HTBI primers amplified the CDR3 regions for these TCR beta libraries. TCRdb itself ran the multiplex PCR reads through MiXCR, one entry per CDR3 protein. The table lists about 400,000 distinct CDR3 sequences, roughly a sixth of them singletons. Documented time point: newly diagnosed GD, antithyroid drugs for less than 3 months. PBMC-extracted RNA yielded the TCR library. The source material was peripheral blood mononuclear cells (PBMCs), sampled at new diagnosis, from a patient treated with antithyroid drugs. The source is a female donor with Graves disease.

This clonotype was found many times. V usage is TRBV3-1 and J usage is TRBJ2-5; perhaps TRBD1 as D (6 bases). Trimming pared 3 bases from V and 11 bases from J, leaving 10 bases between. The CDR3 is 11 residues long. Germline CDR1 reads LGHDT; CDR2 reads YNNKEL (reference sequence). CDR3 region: CASSHTGTQYF. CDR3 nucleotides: TGTGCCAGCAGCCATACCGGGACACAGTACTTC.

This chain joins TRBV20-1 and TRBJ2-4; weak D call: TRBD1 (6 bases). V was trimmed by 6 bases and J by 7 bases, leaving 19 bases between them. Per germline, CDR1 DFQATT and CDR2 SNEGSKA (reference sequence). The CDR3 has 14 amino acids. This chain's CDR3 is CSAPAPGAQNIQYF. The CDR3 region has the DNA TGCAGTGCCCCCGCCCCAGGGGCGCAGAACATTCAGTACTTC.

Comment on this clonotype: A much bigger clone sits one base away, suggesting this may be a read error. CDR3 sequence: CASGRPAGEQYF. The CDR3 nucleotides read TGTGCTAGTGGTCGACCGGCCGGTGAGCAGTACTTC. This sequence joins TRBV12-5 and TRBJ2-4; D is ambiguous. The CDR3 contains 12 residues. The germline gives CDR1 LGHNT, CDR2 FRNRAP. The germline V and J ends were trimmed by 5 bases and 13 bases, with 15 bases remaining between them. The full variable domain, with the rest looked up from reference TRBV12-5 and TRBJ2-4, is DARVTQTPRHKVTEMGQEVTMRCQPILGHNTVFWYRQTMMQGLELLAYFRNRAPLDDSGMPKDRFSAEMPDATLATLKIQPSEPRDSAVYFCASGRPAGEQYFGAGTRLSVL.

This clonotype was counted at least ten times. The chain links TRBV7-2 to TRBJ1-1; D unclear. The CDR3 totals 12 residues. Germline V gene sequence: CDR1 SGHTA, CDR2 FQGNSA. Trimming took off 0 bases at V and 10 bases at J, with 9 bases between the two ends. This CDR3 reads CASSLASGVAFF. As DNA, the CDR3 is TGTGCCAGCAGCTTAGCGAGTGGCGTAGCTTTCTTT.

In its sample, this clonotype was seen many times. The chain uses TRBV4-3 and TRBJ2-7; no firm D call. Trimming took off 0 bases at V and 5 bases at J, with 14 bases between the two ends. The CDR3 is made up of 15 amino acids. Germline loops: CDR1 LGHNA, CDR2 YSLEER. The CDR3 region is CASSQDPGGLHEQYF. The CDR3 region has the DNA TGCGCCAGCAGCCAAGACCCGGGTGGGCTCCACGAGCAGTACTTC.

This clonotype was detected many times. In DNA form, the CDR3 reads TGCGCCAGCACTTCGACTAGAGTTCGGACTGAAGCTTTCTTT. It yields the protein CASTSTRVRTEAFF. The chain uses TRBV4-1 and TRBJ1-1; unclear D gene. The CDR3 loop spans 14 amino acids. CDR1 MGHRA and CDR2 YSYEKL come from the germline V gene. V lost 7 bases, J lost 5 bases, and 17 bases lay in between.

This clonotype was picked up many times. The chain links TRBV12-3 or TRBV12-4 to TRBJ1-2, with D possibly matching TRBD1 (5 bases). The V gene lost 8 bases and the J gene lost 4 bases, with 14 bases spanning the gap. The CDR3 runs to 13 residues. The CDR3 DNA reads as TGTGCCAGCGGCCCCCCAGGGACCTATGGCTACACCTTC. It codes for CASGPPGTYGYTF.

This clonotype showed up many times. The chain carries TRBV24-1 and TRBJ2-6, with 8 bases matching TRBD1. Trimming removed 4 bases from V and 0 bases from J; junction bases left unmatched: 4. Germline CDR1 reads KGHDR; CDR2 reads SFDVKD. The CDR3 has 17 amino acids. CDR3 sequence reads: CATSDADRASGANVLTF. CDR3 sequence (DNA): TGTGCCACCAGTGACGCGGACAGGGCCTCTGGGGCCAACGTCCTGACTTTC.

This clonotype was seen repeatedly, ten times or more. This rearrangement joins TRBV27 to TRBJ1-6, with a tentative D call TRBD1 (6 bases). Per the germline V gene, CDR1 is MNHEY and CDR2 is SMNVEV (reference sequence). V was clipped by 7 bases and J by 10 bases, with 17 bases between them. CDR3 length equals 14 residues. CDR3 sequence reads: CASTKWQGSSPLHF. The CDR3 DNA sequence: TGTGCCAGCACTAAGTGGCAGGGGAGCTCACCCCTCCACTTT.

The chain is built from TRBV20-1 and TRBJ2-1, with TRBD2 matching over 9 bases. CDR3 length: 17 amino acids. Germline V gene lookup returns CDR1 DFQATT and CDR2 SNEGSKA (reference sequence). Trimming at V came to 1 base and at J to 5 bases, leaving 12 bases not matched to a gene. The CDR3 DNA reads TGCAGTGCTAGAGGCGCGGGCGGACTAGCGATAAACAATGAGCAGTTCTTC. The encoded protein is CSARGAGGLAINNEQFF.

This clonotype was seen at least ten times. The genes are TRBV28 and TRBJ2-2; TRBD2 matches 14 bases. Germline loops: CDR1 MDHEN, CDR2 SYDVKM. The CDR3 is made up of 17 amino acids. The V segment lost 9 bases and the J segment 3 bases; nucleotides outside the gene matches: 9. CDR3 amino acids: CASRGTSGSWDTGELFF. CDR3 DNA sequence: TGTGCCAGTAGAGGGACTAGCGGGAGTTGGGACACCGGGGAGCTGTTTTTT. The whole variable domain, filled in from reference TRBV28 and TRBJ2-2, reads DVKVTQSSRYLVKRTGEKVFLECVQDMDHENMFWYRQDPGLGLRLIYFSYDVKMKEKGDIPEGYSVSREKKERFSLILESASTNQTSMYLCASRGTSGSWDTGELFFGEGSRLTVL.

The CDR3 reads CATYGVGYTF. The DNA for the CDR3 is TGTGCCACCTACGGAGTTGGCTACACCTTC. The chain links TRBV27 to TRBJ1-2; D remains ambiguous. With 10 bases removed from V and 7 bases from J, the gap between germline ends came to 10 bases. This CDR3 has 10 amino acids. Germline CDR1 reads MNHEY; CDR2 reads SMNVEV (reference sequence).

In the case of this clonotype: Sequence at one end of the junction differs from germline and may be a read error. The DNA of the CDR3 is TGTGCCAGCAGCCTAGGACTAGCGGGACTCATCAACAACTTC. This codes for CASSLGLAGLINNF. The rearrangement links TRBV7-2 to TRBJ2-1, with TRBD2 matching 12 bases. Germline V gives CDR1 SGHTA, CDR2 FQGNSA. The CDR3 contains 14 residues.

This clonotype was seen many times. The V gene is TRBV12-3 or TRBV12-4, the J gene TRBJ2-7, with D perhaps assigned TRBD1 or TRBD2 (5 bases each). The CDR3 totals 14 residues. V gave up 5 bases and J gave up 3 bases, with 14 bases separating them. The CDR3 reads CASSQGTSGYEQYF. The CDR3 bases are TGTGCCAGCAGTCAAGGGACCTCCGGCTACGAGCAGTACTTC.

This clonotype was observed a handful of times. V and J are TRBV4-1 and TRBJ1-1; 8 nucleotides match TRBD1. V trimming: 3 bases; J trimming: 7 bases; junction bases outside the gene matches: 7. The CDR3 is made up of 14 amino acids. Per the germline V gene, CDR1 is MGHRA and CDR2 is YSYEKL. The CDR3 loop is CASSQLTGALEAFF. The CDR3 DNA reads TGCGCCAGCAGCCAGCTGACAGGGGCCCTTGAAGCTTTCTTT.

The CDR3: CASSEIRVGRTSGTYEQYF. CDR3 DNA sequence: TGTGCCAGCAGTGAAATCAGGGTGGGTAGGACTAGTGGGACCTACGAGCAGTACTTC. This sequence joins TRBV2 and TRBJ2-7; TRBD2 agrees at 7 bases. The CDR3 totals 19 residues. J was trimmed by 2 bases and V by 2 bases; bases with no gene match: 18. Germline assignment: CDR1 SNHLY and CDR2 FYNNEI.

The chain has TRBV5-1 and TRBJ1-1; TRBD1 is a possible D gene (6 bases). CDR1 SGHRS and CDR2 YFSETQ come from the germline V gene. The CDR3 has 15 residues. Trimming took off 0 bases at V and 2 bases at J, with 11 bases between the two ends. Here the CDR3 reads CASSLAGQRNTEAFF. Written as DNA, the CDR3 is TGCGCCAGCAGCTTGGCGGGACAAAGAAACACTGAAGCTTTCTTT.

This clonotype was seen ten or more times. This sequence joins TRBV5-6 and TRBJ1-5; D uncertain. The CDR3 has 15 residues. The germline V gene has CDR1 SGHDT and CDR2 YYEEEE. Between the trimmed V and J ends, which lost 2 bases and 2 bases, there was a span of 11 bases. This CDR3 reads CASSLGPEGNQPQHF. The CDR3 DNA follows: TGTGCCAGCAGCTTAGGTCCGGAGGGCAATCAGCCCCAGCATTTT.

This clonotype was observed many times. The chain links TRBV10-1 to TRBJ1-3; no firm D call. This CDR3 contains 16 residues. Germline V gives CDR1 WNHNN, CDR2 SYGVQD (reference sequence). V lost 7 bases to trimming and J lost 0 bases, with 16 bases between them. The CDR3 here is CASTTIGSYSGNTIYF. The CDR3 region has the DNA TGCGCCAGCACCACCATCGGATCCTACTCTGGAAACACCATATATTTT.

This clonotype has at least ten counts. The CDR3 DNA reads TGTGCCAGCAGTTACTCGGGGACCTCGGGGGAGACCCAGTACTTC. This translates into CASSYSGTSGETQYF. V is TRBV6-6 and J is TRBJ2-5; D possibly uses TRBD1 or TRBD2 (5 bases each). V gave up 0 bases and J gave up 5 bases, with 13 bases separating them. Germline CDR1 MNHNY, CDR2 SVGAGI (reference sequence). CDR3 size: 15 residues.